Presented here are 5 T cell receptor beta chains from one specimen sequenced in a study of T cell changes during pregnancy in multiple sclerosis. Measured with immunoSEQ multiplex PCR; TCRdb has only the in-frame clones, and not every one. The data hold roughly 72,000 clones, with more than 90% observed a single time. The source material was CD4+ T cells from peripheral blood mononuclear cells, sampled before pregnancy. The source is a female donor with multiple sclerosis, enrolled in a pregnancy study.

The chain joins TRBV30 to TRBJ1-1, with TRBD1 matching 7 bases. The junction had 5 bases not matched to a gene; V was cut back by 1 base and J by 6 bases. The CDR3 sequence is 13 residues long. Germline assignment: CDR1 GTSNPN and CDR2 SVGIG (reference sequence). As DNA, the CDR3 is TGTGCCTGGAGTGGACAGGGAGTCCCTGAAGCTTTCTTT. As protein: CAWSGQGVPEAFF.

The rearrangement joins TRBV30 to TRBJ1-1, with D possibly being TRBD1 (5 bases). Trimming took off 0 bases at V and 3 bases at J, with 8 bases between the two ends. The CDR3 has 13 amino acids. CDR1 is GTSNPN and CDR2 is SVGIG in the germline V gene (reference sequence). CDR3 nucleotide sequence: TGTGCCTGGAGTGTAGGGGCAGACACTGAAGCTTTCTTT. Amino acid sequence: CAWSVGADTEAFF.

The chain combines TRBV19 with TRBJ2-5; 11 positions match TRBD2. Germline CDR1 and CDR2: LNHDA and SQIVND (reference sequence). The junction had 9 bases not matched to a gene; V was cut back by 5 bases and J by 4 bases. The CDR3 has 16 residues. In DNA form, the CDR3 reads TGTGCCAGTAGTTCGACTAGCGGGGCAGCCGGAGAGACCCAGTACTTC. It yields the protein CASSSTSGAAGETQYF.

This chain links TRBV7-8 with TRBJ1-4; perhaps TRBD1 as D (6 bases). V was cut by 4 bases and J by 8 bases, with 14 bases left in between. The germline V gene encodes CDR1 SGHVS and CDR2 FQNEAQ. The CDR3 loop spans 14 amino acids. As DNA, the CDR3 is TGTGCCAGCAGCTCCAGGGGCTGGGGCGAAAAACTGTTTTTT. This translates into CASSSRGWGEKLFF.

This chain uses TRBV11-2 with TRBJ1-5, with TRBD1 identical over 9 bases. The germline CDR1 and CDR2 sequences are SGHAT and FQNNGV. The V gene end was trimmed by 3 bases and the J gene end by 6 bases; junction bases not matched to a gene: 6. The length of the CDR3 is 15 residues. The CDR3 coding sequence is TGTGCCAGCAGCTTGGGGGGACAGGGATCTCAGCCCCAGCATTTT. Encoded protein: CASSLGGQGSQPQHF.